This TCR beta chain was observed in a study of T cell responses to AZD1222 COVID-19 vaccine. Study conclusions and caveats: A mostly white British donor set with more females was recruited, and clonal diversity was possibly underestimated. Repertoires were obtained only post-peak T cell response.

Concerning this clone: The target antigen is unknown.

Per the germline V gene, CDR1 is MRHNA and CDR2 is SNTAGT. The CDR3 is 15 residues long. V lost 3 bases to trimming and J lost 8 bases; unmatched junction nucleotides: 4. Sequencing used immunoSEQ multiplex PCR; TCRdb keeps in-frame clones, though not all of them. Here the sample spans about 180,000 clones, 85% to 90% being singletons. The starting material was peripheral blood, obtained 28 days after the second dose of the MenACWY control vaccine. The sequence was obtained from an adult who received the MenACWY meningococcal vaccine as a control. The J gene is TRBJ2-1, the V gene TRBV6-4; TRBD2 matches 13 bases. Here the CDR3 reads CASSERLAGGHEQFF. In DNA, the CDR3 is TGTGCCAGCAGTGAGCGACTAGCGGGAGGCCATGAGCAGTTCTTC.